The 28 T cell receptor beta chains below come from one sample, sequenced in a study of STAT3 mutations in large granular lymphocyte leukemia. Overall study findings and caveats: At least one immunodominant TCR beta clonotype appeared in every T-cell large granular lymphocyte leukemia patient.

The repertoire was sequenced with immunoSEQ multiplex PCR; TCRdb's copy has only in-frame clones and lacks some. The table has under 3,000 clones, around 64% seen once; the top ten hold approximately 87%. Which antigens these TCRs recognize remains unknown. Sequencing was done on a sample of peripheral blood mononuclear cells. Receptors were obtained from a woman in her fifties or sixties with T-cell large granular lymphocyte leukemia. Some clones in this sample may be carry-over from other donors' samples.

The J gene is TRBJ1-2, the V gene TRBV30; a weak D match, TRBD1 (6 bases). CDR3 length: 15 amino acids. Germline V lookup: CDR1 GTSNPN, CDR2 SVGIG (reference sequence). V was cut by 2 bases and J by 4 bases, with 17 bases left in between. CDR3: CAWSKLRIGGYGYTF. CDR3 sequence (DNA): TGTGCCTGGAGTAAGCTGAGGATAGGGGGCTATGGCTACACCTTC.

This rearrangement joins TRBV29-1 to TRBJ2-1; perhaps TRBD1 as D (6 bases). The CDR3 is 13 residues long. Germline CDR1 reads SQVTM; CDR2 reads ANQGSEA. V was shortened by 7 bases and J by 1 base, with 11 bases between the two germline ends. The CDR3 sequence: CSGRTESYNEQFF. The CDR3 bases are TGCAGCGGGCGGACAGAATCCTACAATGAGCAGTTCTTC.

This clone has just a few counts. The chain combines TRBV30 with TRBJ2-7; possibly TRBD1 for D (6 bases). Germline V lookup: CDR1 GTSNPN, CDR2 SVGIG (reference sequence). The CDR3 length is 13 residues. Trimming took off 3 bases at V and 7 bases at J, with 16 bases between the two ends. DNA of the CDR3: TGTGCCTGGAGGGGGGCGAGGGCGGGTGAGCAGTACTTC. Translating it yields CAWRGARAGEQYF.

The chain recombines TRBV5-4 with TRBJ1-2, with a tentative D call TRBD1 (5 bases). From germline, CDR1 is SGHNT and CDR2 YYREEE (reference sequence). The CDR3 has 13 amino acids. V was clipped by 3 bases and J by 1 base, with 7 bases between them. CDR3 sequence reads: CASSSTDNYGYTF. As DNA, the CDR3 is TGTGCCAGCAGCTCGACAGATAACTATGGCTACACCTTC.

This clone was seen more than once but under ten times. V usage is TRBV30 and J usage is TRBJ2-3, with D unresolved. The V end lost 4 bases, the J end lost 3 bases, and 5 bases lay between the germline ends. CDR1 is GTSNPN and CDR2 is SVGIG in the germline V gene (reference sequence). The length of the CDR3 is 11 residues. The CDR3 is CAWTFTDTQYF. DNA for the CDR3: TGTGCCTGGACCTTTACAGATACGCAGTATTTT.

V usage is TRBV7-9 and J usage is TRBJ1-2; D is undetermined. V lost 3 bases and J 7 bases, leaving 6 bases between the germline ends. Germline CDR1 reads SEHNR; CDR2 reads FQNEAQ (reference sequence). The CDR3 runs 11 residues. CDR3 amino acids: CASSFVGGYTF. The CDR3 DNA is TGTGCCAGCAGCTTTGTAGGTGGCTACACCTTC.

This clone was seen a few times. The rearrangement links TRBV18 to TRBJ1-5; a possible D gene is TRBD1 (6 bases). This CDR3 has 19 amino acids. Trimming shortened V by 4 bases and J by 0 bases, and 22 bases separated the two germline ends. Looked up from germline, CDR1 is KGHSH and CDR2 is LQKENI. The CDR3 bases are TGTGCCAGCTCACAGTTACCTACAACAGGGTTCGGTAGCAATCAGCCCCAGCATTTT. This sequence encodes CASSQLPTTGFGSNQPQHF.

The chain joins TRBV13 to TRBJ1-4; no clear D gene. The V end lost 3 bases, the J end lost 5 bases, and 7 bases lay between the germline ends. The germline CDR1 and CDR2 sequences are PRHDT and FYEKMQ (reference sequence). There are 13 residues in the CDR3. Written as DNA, the CDR3 is TGTGCCAGCAGCTTGAGGAGGAATGAAAAACTGTTTTTT. This codes for CASSLRRNEKLFF.

V usage is TRBV6-1 and J usage is TRBJ1-2; 9 bases map to TRBD1. This CDR3 comprises 17 residues. Trimming took 3 bases from V and 4 from J; bases not matched to a gene: 12. In germline, CDR1 is MNHNS, CDR2 SASEGT. This chain's CDR3 is CASSDGTGRKGGYGYTF. The CDR3 DNA follows: TGTGCCAGCAGTGATGGGACAGGGCGGAAGGGGGGCTATGGCTACACCTTC.

The chain is built from TRBV25-1 and TRBJ2-7; no definite D call. Trimming removed 4 bases from V and 2 bases from J, with 9 bases in between. The CDR3 contains 13 residues. Germline CDR1 MGHDK, CDR2 SYGVNS. CDR3 region: CASSVDPAYEQYF. The CDR3 bases are TGTGCCAGCAGTGTAGACCCTGCCTACGAGCAGTACTTC.

This clone has more than one count but fewer than ten. This chain joins TRBV5-1 and TRBJ2-7; maybe TRBD1 (5 bases). Germline lookup yields CDR1 SGHRS and CDR2 YFSETQ. V lost 6 bases to trimming and J lost 2 bases, with 12 bases between them. CDR3 length: 13 residues. CDR3 loop: CASTYDSAYEQYF. CDR3 bases: TGCGCCAGCACCTATGACAGTGCCTACGAGCAGTACTTC. Supplemented by reference TRBV5-1 and TRBJ2-7, the full variable domain reads KAGVTQTPRYLIKTRGQQVTLSCSPISGHRSVSWYQQTPGQGLQFLFEYFSETQRNKGNFPGRFSGRQFSNSRSEMNVSTLELGDSALYLCASTYDSAYEQYFGPGTRLTVT.

The rearrangement links TRBV5-4 to TRBJ1-4; D remains ambiguous. V was pared by 5 bases and J by 7 bases, with 12 bases between. CDR1 and CDR2 from the germline V gene are SGHNT and YYREEE (reference sequence). The CDR3 totals 13 residues. Here the CDR3 reads CASSPLPGEKLFF. The DNA of the CDR3 is TGTGCCAGCAGTCCCCTCCCGGGTGAAAAACTGTTTTTT.

This sequence joins TRBV6-6 and TRBJ2-7; 13 bases agree with TRBD2. Germline-derived CDR1 and CDR2 are MNHNY and SVGAGI (reference sequence). The CDR3 spans 16 residues. The V and J ends lost 5 bases and 4 bases, in that order; junction bases with no gene match: 8. In DNA, the CDR3 is TGTGCCAGCAGTGGTACTAGCGGGAGGGCCTCGTACGAGCAGTACTTC. Amino acids: CASSGTSGRASYEQYF.

This clone was detected only a few times. This chain joins TRBV18 and TRBJ2-7, with a tentative D call TRBD2 (7 bases). Trimming cost V 5 bases and J 3 bases, with 14 bases left between them. Germline loops: CDR1 KGHSH, CDR2 LQKENI. The CDR3 covers 14 residues. In DNA, the CDR3 is TGTGCCAGCTCAGCGGAGGGGGGGAGCTACGAGCAGTACTTC. Translated: CASSAEGGSYEQYF.

The chain has TRBV5-3 and TRBJ1-3, with 9 bases aligning to TRBD1. TRBV5-3 is filed as an ORF, its function uncertain. The V and J ends lost 4 bases and 0 bases, in that order; junction bases with no gene match: 20. The CDR3 covers 21 residues. CDR3 sequence: CARSPLRRDREPVHSGNTIYF. The DNA of the CDR3 is TGTGCCAGAAGCCCACTGCGCCGGGACAGGGAACCCGTACACTCTGGAAACACCATATATTTT.

The gene calls are TRBV5-1 and TRBJ2-3; D not resolved. Per germline, CDR1 SGHRS and CDR2 YFSETQ. The CDR3 is made up of 15 amino acids. V was trimmed by 1 base and J by 0 bases, leaving 9 bases between them. The CDR3 DNA reads TGCGCCAGCAGCTTGTTTTCCCCTAGCACAGATACGCAGTATTTT. It is translated as CASSLFSPSTDTQYF.

This clone was detected only a few times. J is TRBJ1-2 and V is TRBV18, with D uncertain. V lost 3 bases and J lost 8, with 13 bases in between. The CDR3 sequence is 13 residues long. Germline V gene sequence: CDR1 KGHSH, CDR2 LQKENI. Here the CDR3 reads CASSPIAGPGYTF. The CDR3 coding sequence is TGTGCCAGCTCACCGATAGCAGGACCGGGCTACACCTTC.

The chain recombines TRBV6-1 with TRBJ2-5; D gene unclear. Per the germline V gene, CDR1 is MNHNS and CDR2 is SASEGT. This CDR3 is built from 14 residues. Trimming took off 2 bases at V and 7 bases at J, with 14 bases between the two ends. The CDR3 loop is CASSESRPSGTQYF. The CDR3, as DNA: TGTGCCAGCAGTGAATCCCGGCCATCAGGGACCCAGTACTTC.

V and J are TRBV5-1 and TRBJ2-7, with TRBD1 as a possible D gene (6 bases). Trimming left V 3 bases short and J 2 bases short, with 9 bases between. Germline assignment: CDR1 SGHRS and CDR2 YFSETQ. The CDR3 runs 13 residues. Here the CDR3 reads CASSSSGAYEQYF. The CDR3 bases are TGCGCCAGCAGCTCATCAGGGGCCTACGAGCAGTACTTC.

The CDR3 DNA sequence: TGTGCCAGCAGGCAAGGGATGCAAAGTAATGGCTACACCTTC. Its translation: CASRQGMQSNGYTF. The J gene is TRBJ1-2, the V gene TRBV6-5; D ambiguous. Germline V gene sequence: CDR1 MNHEY, CDR2 SVGAGI. Trimming removed 6 bases at V and 6 bases at J, with 17 bases between. There are 14 residues in the CDR3.

The chain is built from TRBV18 and TRBJ1-2; 12 positions agree with TRBD1. CDR1 is KGHSH and CDR2 is LQKENI in the germline V gene. With 1 base clipped from V and 8 bases from J, the junction kept 5 bases outside the gene matches. This CDR3 region has 15 residues. CDR3 DNA sequence: TGTGCCAGCTCACCACTGGGACAGGGGGCGTACGGCTACACCTTC. Residues: CASSPLGQGAYGYTF.

This chain links TRBV5-6 with TRBJ2-1; D is ambiguous. There are 13 residues in the CDR3. Deletions cut 0 bases from V and 7 bases from J, with 8 bases between. The germline V gene encodes CDR1 SGHDT and CDR2 YYEEEE. The CDR3 DNA reads TGTGCCAGCAGCTTGGACTGGGAAAATGAGCAGTTCTTC. This encodes CASSLDWENEQFF.

The rearrangement uses TRBV18 and TRBJ2-1; the match to TRBD2 covers 10 bases. Germline values: CDR1 KGHSH, CDR2 LQKENI. V shed 4 bases, J shed 4 bases, and the junction held 10 bases outside the gene matches. CDR3 length equals 17 residues. This CDR3 is CASSQIVLAGAYNEQFF. DNA for the CDR3: TGTGCCAGCTCACAAATCGTCCTAGCGGGAGCTTACAATGAGCAGTTCTTC.

This clone has a handful of counts. The rearrangement joins TRBV18 to TRBJ1-2; TRBD1 might be the D (5 bases). CDR3 length: 15 amino acids. V gave up 1 base and J gave up 3 bases, with 12 bases separating them. Germline CDR1 and CDR2: KGHSH and LQKENI. The CDR3, as DNA: TGTGCCAGCTCACCACTGGAGGGACGTCACTATGGCTACACCTTC. Protein product: CASSPLEGRHYGYTF.

The gene calls are TRBV7-9 and TRBJ1-5; 11 nucleotides align to TRBD1. The CDR3 runs to 16 residues. Germline CDR1 and CDR2: SEHNR and FQNEAQ (reference sequence). The V and J ends lost 5 bases and 1 base, in that order; junction bases with no gene match: 4. CDR3 loop: CASSIGTGGSNQPQHF. Here the CDR3 DNA reads TGTGCCAGCAGCATTGGGACAGGGGGAAGCAATCAGCCCCAGCATTTT.

V gene TRBV6-5 combines with J gene TRBJ2-3, with D possibly TRBD2 on 7 matching bases. Germline V gene sequence: CDR1 MNHEY, CDR2 SVGAGI. The CDR3 contains 12 residues. Trimming stripped 8 bases from V and 4 bases from J, with 10 bases between. In DNA form, the CDR3 reads TGTGCCAGCTGGGGGGGCTCAGATACGCAGTATTTT. Translation: CASWGGSDTQYF.

V is TRBV7-9 and J is TRBJ2-7; D is unresolved. V was trimmed by 1 base and J by 1 base, leaving 2 bases between them. The CDR3 is 12 amino acids. CDR1 is SEHNR and CDR2 is FQNEAQ in the germline V gene (reference sequence). The CDR3 loop is CASSLGSYEQYF. CDR3 nucleotide sequence: TGTGCCAGCAGCTTAGGATCCTACGAGCAGTACTTC.

This clone is a singleton in its sample. V and J are TRBV5-4 and TRBJ2-3; a possible D gene is TRBD2 (6 bases). The V and J ends lost 9 bases and 1 base respectively, with 9 bases between them. Per the germline V gene, CDR1 is SGHNT and CDR2 is YYREEE (reference sequence). This CDR3 contains 12 residues. The CDR3 is CATTGGTDTQYF. The CDR3 region has the DNA TGTGCCACCACGGGAGGCACAGATACGCAGTATTTT.